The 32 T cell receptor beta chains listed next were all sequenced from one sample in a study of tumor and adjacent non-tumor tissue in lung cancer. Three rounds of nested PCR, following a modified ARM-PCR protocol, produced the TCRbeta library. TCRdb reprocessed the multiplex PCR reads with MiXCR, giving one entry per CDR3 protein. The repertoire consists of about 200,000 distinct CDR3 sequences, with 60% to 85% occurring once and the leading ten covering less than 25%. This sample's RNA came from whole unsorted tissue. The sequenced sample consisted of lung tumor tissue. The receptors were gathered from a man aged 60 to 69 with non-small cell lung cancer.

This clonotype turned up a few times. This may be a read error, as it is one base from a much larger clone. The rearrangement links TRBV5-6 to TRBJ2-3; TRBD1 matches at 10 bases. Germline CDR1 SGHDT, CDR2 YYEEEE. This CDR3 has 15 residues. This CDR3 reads CACSSRDRGIDTQYF. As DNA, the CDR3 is TGTGCCTGCAGCAGCCGGGACAGGGGAATAGATACGCAGTATTTT.

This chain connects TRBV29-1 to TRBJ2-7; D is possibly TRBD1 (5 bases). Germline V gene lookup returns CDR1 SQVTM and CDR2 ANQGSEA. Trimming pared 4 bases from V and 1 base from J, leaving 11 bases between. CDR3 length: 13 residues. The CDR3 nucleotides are TGCAGCGTTGCGAGAACAGGTTCCTACGAGCAGTACTTC. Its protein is CSVARTGSYEQYF.

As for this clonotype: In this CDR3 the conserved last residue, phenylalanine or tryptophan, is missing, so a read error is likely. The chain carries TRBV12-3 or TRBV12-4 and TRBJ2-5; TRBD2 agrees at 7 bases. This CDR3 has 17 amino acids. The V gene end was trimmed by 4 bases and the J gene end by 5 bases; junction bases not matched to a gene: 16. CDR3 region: CASSSRDGGNVRETQYL. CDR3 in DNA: TGTGCCAGCAGTTCCCGGGACGGGGGGAATGTTCGGGAGACCCAGTACCTC.

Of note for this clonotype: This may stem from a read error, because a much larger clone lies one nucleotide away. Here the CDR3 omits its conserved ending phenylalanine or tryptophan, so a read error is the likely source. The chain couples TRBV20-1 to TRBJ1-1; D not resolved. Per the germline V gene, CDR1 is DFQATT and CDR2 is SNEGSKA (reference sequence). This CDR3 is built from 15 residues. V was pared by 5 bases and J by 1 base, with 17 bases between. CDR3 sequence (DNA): TGCAGTGCTGAGGACCCTACGGAAGGGAACACTGAAGCTTTCCTT. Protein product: CSAEDPTEGNTEAFL.

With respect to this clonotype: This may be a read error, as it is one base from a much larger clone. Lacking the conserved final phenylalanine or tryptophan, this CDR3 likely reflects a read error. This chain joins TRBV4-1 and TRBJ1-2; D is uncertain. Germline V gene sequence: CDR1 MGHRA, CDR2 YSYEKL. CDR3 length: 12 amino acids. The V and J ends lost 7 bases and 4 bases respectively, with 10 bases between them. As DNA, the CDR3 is TGCGCCAGCAAGGGCGGACTCTATGGCTACACCTTA. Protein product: CASKGGLYGYTL.

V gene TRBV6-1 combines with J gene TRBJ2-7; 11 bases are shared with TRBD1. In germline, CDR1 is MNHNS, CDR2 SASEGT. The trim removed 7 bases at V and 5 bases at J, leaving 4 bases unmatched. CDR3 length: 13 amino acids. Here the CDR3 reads CASTGDRGDEQYF. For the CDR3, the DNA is TGTGCCAGCACTGGGGACAGGGGGGACGAGCAGTACTTC.

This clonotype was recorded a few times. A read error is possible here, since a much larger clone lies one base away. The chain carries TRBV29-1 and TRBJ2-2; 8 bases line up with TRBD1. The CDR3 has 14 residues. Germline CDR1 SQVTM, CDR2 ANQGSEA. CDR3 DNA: TGCAGCGTTGGTGAGGACAGGGCCACCGGGGAGCTGCTTTTT. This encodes CSVGEDRATGELLF.

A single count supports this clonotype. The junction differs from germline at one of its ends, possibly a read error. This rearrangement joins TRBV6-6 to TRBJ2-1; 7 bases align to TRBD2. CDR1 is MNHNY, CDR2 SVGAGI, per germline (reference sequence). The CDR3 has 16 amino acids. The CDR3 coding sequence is TGTGCCAGCAATTACTACGGGGGGAGCTCCTACAATAAGCAGTTCTTC. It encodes CASNYYGGSSYNKQFF.

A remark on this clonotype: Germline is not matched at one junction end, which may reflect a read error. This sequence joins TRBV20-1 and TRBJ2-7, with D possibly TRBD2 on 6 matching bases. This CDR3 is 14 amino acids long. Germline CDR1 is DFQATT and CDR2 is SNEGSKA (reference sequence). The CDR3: CSTRTRGLSYDQYF. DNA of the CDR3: TGCAGTACTAGGACGCGGGGTCTCTCCTACGACCAGTACTTC.

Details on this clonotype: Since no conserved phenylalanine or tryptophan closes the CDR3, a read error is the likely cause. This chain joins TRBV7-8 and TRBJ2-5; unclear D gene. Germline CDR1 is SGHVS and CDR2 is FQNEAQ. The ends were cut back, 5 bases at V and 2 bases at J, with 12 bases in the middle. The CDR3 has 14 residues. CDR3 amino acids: CASSTSARQETQYS. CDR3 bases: TGTGCCAGCAGCACCTCGGCTAGACAAGAGACCCAGTACTCC.

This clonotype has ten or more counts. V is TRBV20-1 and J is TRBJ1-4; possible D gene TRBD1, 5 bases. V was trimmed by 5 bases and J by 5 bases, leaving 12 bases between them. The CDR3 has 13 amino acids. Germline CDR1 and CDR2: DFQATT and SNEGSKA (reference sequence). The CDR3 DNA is TGCAGTGCTCTCGGGGGGGGGAATGAAAAACTGTTTTTT. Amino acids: CSALGGGNEKLFF.

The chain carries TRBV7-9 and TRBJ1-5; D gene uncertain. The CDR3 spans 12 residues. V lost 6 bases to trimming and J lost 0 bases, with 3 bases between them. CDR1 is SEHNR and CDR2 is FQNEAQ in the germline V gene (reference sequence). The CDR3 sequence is CASSVSNQPQHF. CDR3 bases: TGTGCCAGCAGTGTTAGCAATCAGCCCCAGCATTTT.

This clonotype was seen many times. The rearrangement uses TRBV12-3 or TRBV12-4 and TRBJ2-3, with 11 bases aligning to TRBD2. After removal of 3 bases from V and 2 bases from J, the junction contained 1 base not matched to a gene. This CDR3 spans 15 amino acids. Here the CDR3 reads CASSLGLAATDTQYF. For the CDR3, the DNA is TGTGCCAGCAGTTTGGGACTAGCGGCCACAGATACGCAGTATTTT.

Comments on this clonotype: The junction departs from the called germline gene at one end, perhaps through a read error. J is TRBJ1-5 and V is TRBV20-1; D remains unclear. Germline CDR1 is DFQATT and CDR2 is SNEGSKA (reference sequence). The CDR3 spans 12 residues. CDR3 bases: TGCAGTGCCGTCAGAGGTTTGGGGTCCCAGCAATTT. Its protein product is CSAVRGLGSQQF.

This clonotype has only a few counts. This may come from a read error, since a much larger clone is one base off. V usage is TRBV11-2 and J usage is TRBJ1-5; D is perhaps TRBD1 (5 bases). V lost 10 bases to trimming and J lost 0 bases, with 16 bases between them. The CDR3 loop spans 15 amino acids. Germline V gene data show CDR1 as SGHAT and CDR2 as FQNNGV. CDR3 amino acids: CANSWGGGSNQPQHF. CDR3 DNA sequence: TGTGCCAACAGTTGGGGGGGTGGTAGCAATCAGCCCCAGCATTTT.

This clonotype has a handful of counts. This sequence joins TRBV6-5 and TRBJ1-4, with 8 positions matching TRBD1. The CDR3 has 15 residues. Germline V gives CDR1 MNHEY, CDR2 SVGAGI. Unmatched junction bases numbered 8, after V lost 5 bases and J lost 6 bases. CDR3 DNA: TGTGCCAGCAGTGGGGCAGGGGGCGCTTATGAAAAACTGTTTTTT. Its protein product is CASSGAGGAYEKLFF.

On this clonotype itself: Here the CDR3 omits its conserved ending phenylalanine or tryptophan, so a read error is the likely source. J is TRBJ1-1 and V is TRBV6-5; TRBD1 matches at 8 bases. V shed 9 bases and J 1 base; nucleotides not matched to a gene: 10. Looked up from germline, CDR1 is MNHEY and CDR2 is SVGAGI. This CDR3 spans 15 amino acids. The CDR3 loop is CASGAGGAGNTEAFS. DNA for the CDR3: TGTGCCAGTGGGGCAGGGGGCGCCGGGAACACTGAAGCTTTCTCT.

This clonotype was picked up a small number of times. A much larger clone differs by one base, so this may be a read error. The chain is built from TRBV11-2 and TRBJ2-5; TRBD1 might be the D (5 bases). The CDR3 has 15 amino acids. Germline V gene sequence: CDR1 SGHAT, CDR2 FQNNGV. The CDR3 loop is CASSLDGHYTESQYF. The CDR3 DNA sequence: TGTGCCAGCAGCCTAGACGGACATTACACAGAGAGCCAGTACTTC.

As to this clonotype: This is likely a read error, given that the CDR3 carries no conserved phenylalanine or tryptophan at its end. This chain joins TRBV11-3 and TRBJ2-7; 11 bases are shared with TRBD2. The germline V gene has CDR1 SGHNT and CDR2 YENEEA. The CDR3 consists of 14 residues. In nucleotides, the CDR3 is TGTGCCAGCAGCCGTAGCGGGAGGGCCGACGAACAGTACTTA. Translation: CASSRSGRADEQYL.

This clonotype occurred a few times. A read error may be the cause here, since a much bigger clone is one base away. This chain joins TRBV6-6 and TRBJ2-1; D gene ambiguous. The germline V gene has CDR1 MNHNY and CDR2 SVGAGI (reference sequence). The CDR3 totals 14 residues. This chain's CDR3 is CVTNAPGVGNEQFF. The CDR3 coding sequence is TGTGTCACGAACGCACCAGGAGTGGGCAATGAGCAGTTCTTC.

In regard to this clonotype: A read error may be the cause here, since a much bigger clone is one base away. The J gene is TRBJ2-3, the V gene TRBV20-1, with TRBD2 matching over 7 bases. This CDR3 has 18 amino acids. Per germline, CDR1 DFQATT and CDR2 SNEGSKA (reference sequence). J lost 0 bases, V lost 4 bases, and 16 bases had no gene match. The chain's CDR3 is CSAIPLGGSLRSTDTQYF. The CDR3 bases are TGCAGTGCTATCCCCCTTGGCGGGAGCCTGCGTAGCACAGATACGCAGTATTTT.

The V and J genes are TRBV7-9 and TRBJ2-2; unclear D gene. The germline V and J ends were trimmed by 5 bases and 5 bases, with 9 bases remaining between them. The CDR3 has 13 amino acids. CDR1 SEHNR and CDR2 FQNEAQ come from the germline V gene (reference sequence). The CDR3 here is CASSPGETGELFF. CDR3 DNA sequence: TGTGCCAGCAGCCCTGGGGAAACCGGGGAGCTGTTTTTT.

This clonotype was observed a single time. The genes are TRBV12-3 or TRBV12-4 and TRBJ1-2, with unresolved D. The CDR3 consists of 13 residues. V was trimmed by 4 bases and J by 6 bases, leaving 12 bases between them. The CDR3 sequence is CASSSQGVDGYTF. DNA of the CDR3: TGTGCCAGCAGTTCGCAAGGCGTGGATGGCTACACCTTC.

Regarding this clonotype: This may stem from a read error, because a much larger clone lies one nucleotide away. This CDR3 is CSPKRGHPRAGYTF. The CDR3 region has the DNA TGCAGTCCAAAACGAGGACACCCAAGGGCTGGCTACACCTTC. This chain uses TRBV20-1 with TRBJ1-2, with D tentatively TRBD1 (5 bases). This CDR3 region has 14 residues. In germline, CDR1 is DFQATT, CDR2 SNEGSKA (reference sequence). The V end was cut by 8 bases, the J end by 7 bases, with 23 bases between.

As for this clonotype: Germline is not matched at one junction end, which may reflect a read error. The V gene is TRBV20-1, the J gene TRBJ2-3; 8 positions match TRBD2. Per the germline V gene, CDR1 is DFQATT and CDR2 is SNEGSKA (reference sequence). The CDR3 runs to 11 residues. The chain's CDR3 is CSTGGIWTQYF. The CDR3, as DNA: TGCAGTACGGGGGGGATCTGGACGCAGTATTTC.

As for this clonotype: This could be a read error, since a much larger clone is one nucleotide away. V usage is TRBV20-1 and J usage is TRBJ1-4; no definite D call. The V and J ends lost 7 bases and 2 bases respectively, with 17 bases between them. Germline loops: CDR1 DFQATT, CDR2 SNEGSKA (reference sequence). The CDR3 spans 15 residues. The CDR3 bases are TGCAGTGGCACCGCCAGGATAGGGACTAATGAAAAACTGTTTTTT. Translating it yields CSGTARIGTNEKLFF.

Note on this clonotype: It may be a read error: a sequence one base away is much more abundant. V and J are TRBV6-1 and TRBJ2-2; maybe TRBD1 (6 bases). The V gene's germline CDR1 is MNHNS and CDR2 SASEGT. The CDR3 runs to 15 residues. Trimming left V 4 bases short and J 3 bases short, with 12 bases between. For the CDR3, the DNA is TGTGCCAGCAGTGGATTAGGGGGTGACACCGGGGAGCTGTTTTTT. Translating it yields CASSGLGGDTGELFF.

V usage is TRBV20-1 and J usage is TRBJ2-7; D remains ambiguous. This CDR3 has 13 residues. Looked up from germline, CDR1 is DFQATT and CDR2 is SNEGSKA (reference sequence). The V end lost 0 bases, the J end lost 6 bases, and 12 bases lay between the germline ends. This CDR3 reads CSARDASIPEQYF. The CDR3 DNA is TGCAGTGCTAGAGACGCAAGCATCCCCGAGCAGTACTTC.

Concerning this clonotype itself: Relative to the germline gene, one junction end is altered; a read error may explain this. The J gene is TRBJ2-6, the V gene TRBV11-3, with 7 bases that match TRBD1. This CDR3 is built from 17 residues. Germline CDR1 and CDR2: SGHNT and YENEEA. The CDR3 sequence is CASNLVGQASGANVLTF. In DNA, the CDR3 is TGTGCCAGCAACCTAGTTGGACAGGCCTCTGGGGCCAACGTTCTGACTTTC.

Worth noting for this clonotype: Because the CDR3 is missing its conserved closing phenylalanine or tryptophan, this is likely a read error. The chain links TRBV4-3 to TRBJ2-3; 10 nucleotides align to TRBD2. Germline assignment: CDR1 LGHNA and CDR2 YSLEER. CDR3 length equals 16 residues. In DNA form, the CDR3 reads TGCGCCAGCAGCCAAGCTAGCGGGGGAGGCACAGGTACGCAGTATCTT. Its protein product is CASSQASGGGTGTQYL.

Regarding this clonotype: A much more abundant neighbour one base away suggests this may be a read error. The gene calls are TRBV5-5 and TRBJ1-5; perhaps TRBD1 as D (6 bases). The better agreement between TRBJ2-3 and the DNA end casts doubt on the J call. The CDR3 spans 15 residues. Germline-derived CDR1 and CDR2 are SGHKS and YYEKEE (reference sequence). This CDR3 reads CASSPQGYSNQPQYF. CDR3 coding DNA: TGTGCCAGCAGCCCACAGGGCTATAGCAATCAGCCCCAGTATTTT.

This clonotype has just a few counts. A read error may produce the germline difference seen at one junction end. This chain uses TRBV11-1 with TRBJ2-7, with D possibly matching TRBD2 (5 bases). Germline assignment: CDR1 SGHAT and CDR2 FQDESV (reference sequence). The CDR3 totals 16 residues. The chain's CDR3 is CAISLATRDNSYEQYF. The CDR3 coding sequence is TGTGCCATCAGCTTAGCGACTCGTGACAACTCATACGAGCAGTACTTC.